This T cell receptor (beta chain) was found in a study of blood T cell repertoires in COVID-19 (TCRdb year 2020). At the level of the whole study: The collaborator samples originated in the United States, Italy and Spain and spanned the acute and convalescent phases of COVID-19. The material from the prospective study consisted of cDNA or gDNA derived from T cells, B-cell-depleted T cells, or PBMCs. Subjects who had been exposed to COVID-19, were actively infected with it, or had recovered from it provided the deeply sampled blood TCRbeta repertoires that made up the dataset. A freely available public database, intended as a resource for researchers studying the immune response to SARS-CoV-2, is where the repertoires were released. Samples were obtained from the ongoing ImmuneRACE study (first 160 participants) and from over a thousand subjects provided by 6 global collaborators. Nearly every sample came with metadata listing a de-identified subject ID, COVID-19 status, age in years and sex. Where available, HLA class I and class II types were obtained from metadata supplied by the sample provider rather than from assay-based typing.

TCRbeta CDR3 regions were amplified from genomic DNA using the immunoSEQ Assay, a bias-controlled multiplex PCR. The study's processing was this. Nucleated cell counts per sample were estimated from amplification of reference gene primers within the assay. To quantify the absolute abundance of each unique TCRbeta CDR3 rearrangement, sequence reads were collapsed and filtered. For each sample, productive Simpson clonality was calculated as the square root of Simpson's diversity index over productive rearrangements. Held by TCRdb, this immuneACCESS table contains in-frame sequences only and omits some clones. Under half of the omission traces to an unresolved V gene where checked; the cause of the rest is unknown. For V, J and clone size, that table is used; D and trimming come from the DNA. In this sample the table shows 85,000 to 100,000 clones, 80% to 90% of which occur a single time. Jointly, the top ten make up roughly 2% of the sample.

V lost 6 bases and J lost 0 bases; the stretch between them is 12 bases long. CDR1 and CDR2 are read off the germline V gene as SNHLY and FYNNEI. The CDR3 has 15 amino acids, counting the end cysteine and phenylalanine. Only CDR3 DNA remains: 45 bases, in frame from the first base. Concerning this clone itself: Its recognized antigen is unknown. No clone much larger than this one lies a single base away; base qualities are absent.

At one collaborating source in Seattle, patients were enrolled during active infection and were followed longitudinally through the course of disease. Collaborating institutions collected whole blood in K2EDTA tubes following their own protocols. For TCRbeta analysis, collaborator samples were shipped as frozen whole blood, as isolated PBMCs, or as DNA extracted from either sample type. The study at large found these results: The quantity of clinical and demographic metadata differed by source and by participant and was supplied without curation.

The sequence came from a man aged 50 to 59 with COVID-19, enrolled during active disease. Sample: peripheral blood. The rearranged chain carries TRBV2 and TRBJ1-3; TRBD1 is a possible D gene, resting on 5 matching bases. The CDR3 has the sequence CASRRQTSSGNTIYF. The DNA sequence reads TGTGCCAGCAGGCGACAGACGAGCTCTGGAAACACCATATATTTT.